The sequence of this TCR beta chain was determined in a study of cytomegalovirus exposure and HLA in healthy donors. This CDR3 comprises 15 residues. V lost 3 bases to trimming and J lost 5 bases; unmatched junction nucleotides: 9. Germline V gene lookup returns CDR1 SGDLS and CDR2 YYNGEE. Overall study results and limits: Cytomegalovirus-associated status was assigned to 164 TCR beta chains. One later analysis reportedly identified an Asian-associated ancestry cluster that showed fewer N-insertions than the approximately 700-donor mean. Reported performance of the classifier showed diagnosis of cytomegalovirus status with high specificity and sensitivity. Excluded: some indistinguishable V segments such as TRBV6-2 and TRBV6-3.

The PCR had 60 Vbeta and 13 Jbeta primers. Assay used: immunoSEQ multiplex PCR; TCRdb lists only in-frame clones, some missing. The profile shows 90,000 or so clones, under 85% of them singletons. Concerning this clone itself: The antigen is not known.

The clonotype was recovered from a boy aged 5-17 years in good health and CMV-seronegative. Source material: PBMCs. V and J are TRBV9 and TRBJ1-1, with TRBD1 identical over 8 bases. The CDR3 sequence is CASSDLTGEETEAFF. Written as DNA, the CDR3 is TGTGCCAGCAGCGACTTGACAGGGGAGGAGACTGAAGCTTTCTTT.